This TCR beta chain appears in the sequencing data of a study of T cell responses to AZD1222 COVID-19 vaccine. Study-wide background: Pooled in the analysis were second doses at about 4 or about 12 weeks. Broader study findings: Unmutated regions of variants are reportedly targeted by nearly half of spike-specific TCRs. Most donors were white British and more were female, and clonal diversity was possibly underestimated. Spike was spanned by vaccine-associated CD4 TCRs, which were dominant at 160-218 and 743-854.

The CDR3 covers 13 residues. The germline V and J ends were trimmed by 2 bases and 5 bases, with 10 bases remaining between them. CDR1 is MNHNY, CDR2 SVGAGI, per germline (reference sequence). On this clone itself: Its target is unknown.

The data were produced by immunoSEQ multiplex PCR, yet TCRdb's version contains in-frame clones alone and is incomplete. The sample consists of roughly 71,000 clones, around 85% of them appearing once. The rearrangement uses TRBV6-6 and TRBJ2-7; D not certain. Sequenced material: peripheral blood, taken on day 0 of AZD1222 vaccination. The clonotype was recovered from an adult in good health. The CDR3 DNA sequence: TGTGCCAGCAGTTACCTGAGGATGAACGAGCAGTACTTC. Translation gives CASSYLRMNEQYF.